The text below deals with one T cell receptor (beta chain). This specimen belongs to a study of blood T cell repertoires in COVID-19. For the study at large: The United States, Italy and Spain were the sources of the acute and convalescent COVID-19 samples. In each case, the material was cDNA or gDNA derived from T cells, B-cell-depleted T cells, or PBMCs.

Measured with immunoSEQ multiplex PCR; TCRdb has only the in-frame clones, and not every one. The sample carries 200,000 or so clones, 80% to 90% recorded once. Participant reports of clinical history set cohort assignment. CDR1 SEHNR and CDR2 FQNEAQ come from the germline V gene (reference sequence). Trimming took 5 bases from V and 4 from J, leaving 11 bases between them. The CDR3 totals 14 residues. The chain recombines TRBV7-9 with TRBJ2-2, with D possibly matching TRBD2 (5 bases). The sequenced sample consisted of PBMCs or T cells enriched from blood (not recorded which). This TCR was sampled from a woman in her late teens or twenties in a cohort exposed to, infected with or recovered from COVID-19 (not recorded which). In nucleotides, the CDR3 is TGTGCCAGCAGCCCCGGGGTACTCACCGGGGAGCTGTTTTTT. Translating gives CASSPGVLTGELFF.